This TCR beta chain is drawn from a study of CD8 T cells in Susac syndrome. Relapsing-remitting disease, either stable or active, was present in the treatment-naive patients who were the multiple sclerosis controls. TEMRA cells were FACS-enriched, unlike CD8+ and CD4+ T cells, which were negatively isolated. When the RNA was reverse transcribed, random hexamers were used with an input of roughly 0.5 to 1 ug. An immunoSEQ multiplex PCR amplified TCR beta CDR3 over 54 Vbeta and 13 Jbeta. MiXCR was run by TCRdb on the immunoSEQ multiplex PCR reads, yielding one entry per CDR3 protein. The data contain a few hundred thousand distinct CDR3 sequences, about 95% of them singletons. Germline CDR1 reads SNHLY; CDR2 reads FYNNEI. The CDR3 extends over 14 amino acids. The V end lost 4 bases, the J end lost 2 bases, and 9 bases lay between the germline ends.

This TCR derives from a human donor with multiple sclerosis. The sample taken for sequencing was CD4+ T cells from PBMCs. This chain links TRBV2 with TRBJ1-5; no clear D. The CDR3, as DNA: TGTGCCAGCAGTGGGGGTGACGGCAATCAGCCCCAGCATTTT. Protein sequence: CASSGGDGNQPQHF.